The 30 T cell receptor beta chains below come from one sample, sequenced in a study of cytomegalovirus exposure and HLA in healthy donors. Primers for the PCR totalled 60 Vbeta and 13 Jbeta. Using immunoSEQ multiplex PCR, the repertoire was profiled, and TCRdb retains in-frame clones only, with some absent. The data show about 140,000 clones, almost 85% seen once. Sequences were obtained from PBMCs. The origin of the receptors is a man between 18 and 29 years old in good health and CMV-seropositive.

The chain uses TRBV19 and TRBJ2-3; D is undetermined. The V gene lost 4 bases and the J gene lost 1 base, with 9 bases spanning the gap. Germline CDR1 reads LNHDA; CDR2 reads SQIVND (reference sequence). The CDR3 totals 14 residues. The CDR3 DNA is TGTGCCAGTAGTAATATTGTAGGCACAGATACGCAGTATTTT. It yields the protein CASSNIVGTDTQYF.

V is TRBV29-1 and J is TRBJ2-5, with 8 nucleotides matching TRBD2. The length of the CDR3 is 19 residues. Germline lookup yields CDR1 SQVTM and CDR2 ANQGSEA. The trim removed 4 bases at V and 1 base at J, leaving 20 bases unmatched. In nucleotides, the CDR3 is TGCAGCGTTGTGCCCTTGGGCGACTTAAAGCGGGAGCCCCAAGAGACCCAGTACTTC. It codes for CSVVPLGDLKREPQETQYF.

The chain joins TRBV5-1 to TRBJ2-1; 12 nucleotides line up with TRBD2. V shed 4 bases and J 3 bases; nucleotides not matched to a gene: 5. Germline loops: CDR1 SGHRS, CDR2 YFSETQ. The CDR3 runs 16 residues. The CDR3 sequence: CASSLRTSGVYNEQFF. The CDR3 DNA is TGCGCCAGCAGCCTAAGGACTAGCGGGGTCTACAATGAGCAGTTCTTC.

The chain combines TRBV27 with TRBJ2-3; 10 nucleotides align to TRBD2. Germline-derived CDR1 and CDR2 are MNHEY and SMNVEV (reference sequence). The CDR3 sequence is 15 residues long. J was trimmed by 0 bases and V by 7 bases; bases with no gene match: 4. The CDR3 protein is CASNLAGASTDTQYF. Here the CDR3 DNA reads TGTGCCAGCAACCTAGCGGGGGCTAGCACAGATACGCAGTATTTT.

This sequence joins TRBV5-1 and TRBJ1-2; 7 nucleotides agree with TRBD1. V shed 4 bases and J 4 bases; nucleotides not matched to a gene: 7. Germline-derived CDR1 and CDR2 are SGHRS and YFSETQ. This CDR3 contains 14 residues. The CDR3 loop reads CASSLQGESYGYTF. CDR3 in DNA: TGCGCCAGCAGCCTGCAGGGGGAAAGCTATGGCTACACCTTC. Full variable domain (outside the CDR3, taken from reference TRBV5-1 and TRBJ1-2): KAGVTQTPRYLIKTRGQQVTLSCSPISGHRSVSWYQQTPGQGLQFLFEYFSETQRNKGNFPGRFSGRQFSNSRSEMNVSTLELGDSALYLCASSLQGESYGYTFGSGTRLTVV.

The J gene is TRBJ1-2, the V gene TRBV6-6, with D maybe TRBD1 (6 bases). The CDR3 is 14 residues long. The germline V gene encodes CDR1 MNHNY and CDR2 SVGAGI (reference sequence). V dropped 6 bases and J dropped 5 bases, with 16 bases sitting between them. CDR3 sequence: CASRLQGMSYGYTF. As DNA, the CDR3 is TGTGCCAGCAGGTTACAGGGTATGTCATATGGCTACACCTTC.

This chain joins TRBV19 and TRBJ2-4, with D possibly TRBD2 on 5 matching bases. V lost 2 bases and J lost 7, with 15 bases in between. CDR3 length equals 15 residues. The germline V gene has CDR1 LNHDA and CDR2 SQIVND (reference sequence). In DNA, the CDR3 is TGTGCCAGTAGTATAATCGGAGAGGGAAAGAACATTCAGTACTTC. Translating it yields CASSIIGEGKNIQYF. The full variable domain, with the rest looked up from reference TRBV19 and TRBJ2-4, is DGGITQSPKYLFRKEGQNVTLSCEQNLNHDAMYWYRQDPGQGLRLIYYSQIVNDFQKGDIAEGYSVSREKKESFPLTVTSAQKNPTAFYLCASSIIGEGKNIQYFGAGTRLSVL.

The chain is built from TRBV28 and TRBJ2-1, with 10 bases fitting TRBD2. This CDR3 comprises 14 residues. The germline V gene has CDR1 MDHEN and CDR2 SYDVKM. V dropped 8 bases and J dropped 2; count of bases not matched to a gene: 3. Written as DNA, the CDR3 is TGTGCCAGCCACCTAGCGGGAGCCTACAATGAGCAGTTCTTC. Its translation is CASHLAGAYNEQFF. The full variable domain, in which reference TRBV28 and TRBJ2-1 provide the parts outside the CDR3, is DVKVTQSSRYLVKRTGEKVFLECVQDMDHENMFWYRQDPGLGLRLIYFSYDVKMKEKGDIPEGYSVSREKKERFSLILESASTNQTSMYLCASHLAGAYNEQFFGPGTRLTVL.

The V gene is TRBV28, the J gene TRBJ1-5, with a possible D match to TRBD1 (6 bases). V lost 3 bases to trimming and J lost 4 bases, with 13 bases between them. Germline CDR1 MDHEN, CDR2 SYDVKM. The CDR3 spans 15 residues. CDR3 in amino acids: CASSLTDSLNQPQHF. The CDR3 nucleotides read TGTGCCAGCAGTTTGACGGACAGCCTTAATCAGCCCCAGCATTTT.

The V call is TRBV30, the J call TRBJ2-7; 8 bases agree with TRBD2. Germline loops: CDR1 GTSNPN, CDR2 SVGIG (reference sequence). The CDR3 consists of 15 residues. V was pared by 2 bases and J by 9 bases, with 15 bases of the junction left unmatched. This CDR3 reads CAWSPTDLRRGVQYF. The CDR3 nucleotides read TGTGCCTGGAGTCCAACAGATCTTCGGCGGGGGGTGCAGTACTTC.

The chain couples TRBV5-1 to TRBJ1-2; D is unresolved. Trimming took 4 bases from V and 3 from J, leaving 16 bases between them. The CDR3 has 15 residues. Germline assignment: CDR1 SGHRS and CDR2 YFSETQ. The CDR3 DNA sequence: TGCGCCAGCAGCGCCAACTCCCCGAGCGACTATGGCTACACCTTC. This encodes CASSANSPSDYGYTF.

V and J are TRBV9 and TRBJ1-2, with TRBD1 matching over 7 bases. The CDR3 is made up of 15 amino acids. Germline assignment: CDR1 SGDLS and CDR2 YYNGEE. V dropped 4 bases and J dropped 2; count of bases not matched to a gene: 8. Here the CDR3 reads CASSLQGIRNYGYTF. CDR3 nucleotide sequence: TGTGCCAGCAGCTTACAGGGGATCCGCAACTATGGCTACACCTTC.

The J gene is TRBJ2-7, the V gene TRBV6-5; 7 bases agree with TRBD2. The germline V gene has CDR1 MNHEY and CDR2 SVGAGI. This CDR3 comprises 15 residues. The ends lost 4 bases at V and 5 bases at J; junction bases unmatched: 11. CDR3 sequence (DNA): TGTGCCAGCAGTTGGGGTGCTCGGGAGGACCACGAGCAGTACTTC. It is translated as CASSWGAREDHEQYF.

The chain links TRBV7-3 to TRBJ2-3; 7 bases are a match to TRBD1. The junction had 6 bases not matched to a gene; V was cut back by 5 bases and J by 1 base. CDR1 and CDR2 (germline): SGHTA, FQGTGA. The CDR3 spans 15 residues. The chain's CDR3 is CASSKRQGGTDTQYF. The CDR3 DNA follows: TGTGCCAGCAGCAAACGACAGGGCGGCACAGATACGCAGTATTTT. The whole variable domain, filled in from reference TRBV7-3 and TRBJ2-3, reads GAGVSQTPSNKVTEKGKYVELRCDPISGHTALYWYRQSLGQGPEFLIYFQGTGAADDSGLPNDRFFAVRPEGSVSTLKIQRTERGDSAVYLCASSKRQGGTDTQYFGPGTRLTVL.

This rearrangement joins TRBV27 to TRBJ2-5; D is ambiguous. The DNA end favors TRBJ2-7, so the J call may be wrong. The germline CDR1 and CDR2 sequences are MNHEY and SMNVEV (reference sequence). The CDR3 length is 14 residues. For the CDR3, the DNA is TGTGCCAGCAGTTTAGCCCTCCTCTCCTACGAGCAGTACTTC. Translated: CASSLALLSYEQYF.

The chain has TRBV13 and TRBJ2-7, with 13 bases fitting TRBD2. Unmatched junction bases numbered 3, after V lost 6 bases and J lost 4 bases. The CDR3 loop spans 14 amino acids. Germline loops: CDR1 PRHDT, CDR2 FYEKMQ (reference sequence). As DNA, the CDR3 is TGTGCCAGCAGGGGGGGACTAGCGGGGTACGAGCAGTACTTC. Its translation: CASRGGLAGYEQYF.

In nucleotides, the CDR3 is TGTGCCAGCAGCCCACAGGGGGAGGACTACACCTTC. This codes for CASSPQGEDYTF. The V and J genes are TRBV7-2 and TRBJ1-2, with TRBD1 matching over 8 bases. The CDR3 is 12 residues long. The trim removed 5 bases at V and 10 bases at J, leaving 6 bases unmatched. Germline V CDR1 and CDR2: SGHTA, FQGNSA.

This clone has just one count. The chain recombines TRBV6-1 with TRBJ2-3; tentative D call: TRBD2 (5 bases). The CDR3 is 15 amino acids. With 0 bases removed from V and 5 bases from J, the gap between germline ends came to 12 bases. Per germline, CDR1 MNHNS and CDR2 SASEGT. CDR3 nucleotide sequence: TGTGCCAGCAGTGAAGCGGGGTGGGAGCGAGATACGCAGTATTTT. It yields the protein CASSEAGWERDTQYF.

Comment on this clone: The sample has other DNA sequences that encode this CDR3 too. The chain links TRBV6-5 to TRBJ1-5, with D perhaps TRBD1 (6 bases). Germline V gives CDR1 MNHEY, CDR2 SVGAGI. V was cut by 6 bases and J by 3 bases, with 15 bases left in between. CDR3 length: 15 amino acids. CDR3 bases: TGTGCCAGCAGACGGAGACAGGAAACCAATCAGCCCCAGCATTTT. Amino acid sequence: CASRRRQETNQPQHF.

This clone was seen a handful of times. The CDR3 reads CASSDPGTDTQYF. The CDR3 bases are TGTGCCAGCAGTGATCCAGGCACAGATACGCAGTATTTT. The chain links TRBV6-1 to TRBJ2-3; D is unclear. Trimming removed 3 bases at V and 1 base at J, with 5 bases between. The CDR3 sequence is 13 residues long. The V gene's germline CDR1 is MNHNS and CDR2 SASEGT.

The chain recombines TRBV5-6 with TRBJ2-7; D unresolved. The germline V gene has CDR1 SGHDT and CDR2 YYEEEE. V dropped 1 base and J dropped 6 bases, with 17 bases sitting between them. CDR3 length equals 15 residues. This chain's CDR3 is CASSLNGRVISEQYF. The CDR3 nucleotides are TGTGCCAGCAGCTTGAACGGTCGGGTTATCAGCGAGCAGTACTTC.

V gene TRBV2 combines with J gene TRBJ2-5, with a tentative D call TRBD1 (5 bases). The DNA end is a closer match to TRBJ2-7, so the J assignment may be wrong. The CDR3 spans 12 residues. Germline CDR1 is SNHLY and CDR2 is FYNNEI. CDR3 nucleotides: TGTGCCAGCAGTGGAGACAGCTACGAGCAGTACTTC. Encoded protein: CASSGDSYEQYF.

V usage is TRBV5-1 and J usage is TRBJ2-1; perhaps TRBD2 as D (6 bases). The CDR3 spans 14 residues. Trimming stripped 5 bases from V and 6 bases from J, with 15 bases between. The germline gives CDR1 SGHRS, CDR2 YFSETQ. CDR3 coding DNA: TGCGCCAGCAGGGTTGCAGGGCGGGGCAATGAGCAGTTCTTC. Translated, it gives CASRVAGRGNEQFF.

This clone was recorded a few times. J is TRBJ1-1 and V is TRBV6-5, with D possibly matching TRBD1 (6 bases). The length of the CDR3 is 15 residues. Germline V gene data show CDR1 as MNHEY and CDR2 as SVGAGI. Trimming took 2 bases from V and 4 from J, leaving 14 bases between them. CDR3 residues: CASSYTTGRGTEAFF. CDR3 in DNA: TGTGCCAGCAGTTACACAACAGGGAGGGGCACTGAAGCTTTCTTT.

This sequence joins TRBV7-6 and TRBJ2-7; the D gene is possibly TRBD2 (6 bases). The CDR3 runs to 13 residues. The V end lost 5 bases, the J end lost 6 bases, and 14 bases lay between the germline ends. Per the germline V gene, CDR1 is SGHVS and CDR2 is FNYEAQ. The CDR3 region is CASSLLGRGEQYF. In DNA form, the CDR3 reads TGTGCCAGCAGCCTCCTCGGGCGGGGCGAGCAGTACTTC.

This clone was picked up one time. The chain recombines TRBV6-6 with TRBJ2-2; TRBD1 matches at 8 bases. Per germline, CDR1 MNHNY and CDR2 SVGAGI (reference sequence). Trimming took 4 bases from V and 0 from J; bases not matched to a gene: 4. CDR3 length: 16 amino acids. The CDR3 spells CASSSRDRTNTGELFF. The CDR3, as DNA: TGTGCCAGCAGTTCCCGGGACAGGACGAACACCGGGGAGCTGTTTTTT.

The V gene is TRBV18, the J gene TRBJ2-2; D is ambiguous. Germline loops: CDR1 KGHSH, CDR2 LQKENI. The CDR3 covers 13 residues. The germline V and J ends were trimmed by 2 bases and 3 bases, with 4 bases remaining between them. This CDR3 reads CASSPSYTGELFF. CDR3 nucleotides: TGTGCCAGCTCACCATCGTACACCGGGGAGCTGTTTTTT.

The chain employs TRBV28 and TRBJ1-5; no firm D call. This CDR3 is 11 amino acids long. The V end lost 5 bases, the J end lost 9 bases, and 8 bases lay between the germline ends. The V gene's germline CDR1 is MDHEN and CDR2 SYDVKM. The CDR3 DNA follows: TGTGCCAGCAGTGGGAGTACGCCCCAGCATTTT. It yields the protein CASSGSTPQHF. Full variable domain (rest looked up from reference TRBV28 and TRBJ1-5): DVKVTQSSRYLVKRTGEKVFLECVQDMDHENMFWYRQDPGLGLRLIYFSYDVKMKEKGDIPEGYSVSREKKERFSLILESASTNQTSMYLCASSGSTPQHFGDGTRLSIL.

This clone was seen more than once but under ten times. The V gene is TRBV5-1, the J gene TRBJ1-2, with 11 nucleotides matching TRBD1. The CDR3 has 16 amino acids. V lost 4 bases, J lost 1 base, and 6 bases stayed unmatched. Looked up from germline, CDR1 is SGHRS and CDR2 is YFSETQ. CDR3 bases: TGCGCCAGCAGCGTCCGGGACAGGGGGTATAACTATGGCTACACCTTC. Its translation is CASSVRDRGYNYGYTF.

The chain recombines TRBV29-1 with TRBJ2-1; 9 bases align to TRBD2. After removal of 4 bases from V and 3 bases from J, the junction contained 7 bases not matched to a gene. The length of the CDR3 is 15 residues. The V gene's germline CDR1 is SQVTM and CDR2 ANQGSEA. Written as DNA, the CDR3 is TGCAGCGTTGTGGGGGCGGGAGGGCTCTACAATGAGCAGTTCTTC. Its translation is CSVVGAGGLYNEQFF.